This T cell receptor (beta chain) is from a study of blood T cell repertoires in COVID-19 (dated by TCRdb to 2020 to 2022). A note on the overall study: Samples from collaborators originated in the United States, Italy and Spain and spanned both the acute and convalescent phases of COVID-19. Where available, HLA class I and class II types were taken from metadata supplied by the sample provider and were not determined by assay-based typing. Samples were obtained from the ongoing ImmuneRACE study (first 160 participants) and from 950 to 1,500 subjects provided by 6 global collaborators. Subjects who had been exposed to COVID-19, were actively infected with it, or had recovered from it provided the deeply sampled blood TCRbeta repertoires that made up the dataset. The prospective study material was composed of cDNA or gDNA derived from T cells, B-cell-depleted T cells, or PBMCs. A freely available public database, intended as a resource for researchers studying the immune response to SARS-CoV-2, is where the repertoires were released. Nearly every sample came with metadata listing a de-identified subject ID, COVID-19 status, age in years and sex. Overall study outcomes, separate from this receptor: The quantity of clinical and demographic metadata differed by source and by participant and was supplied without curation.

The collaborating institutions used their own protocols to collect whole blood in K2EDTA tubes. For TCRbeta analysis, collaborators shipped samples in one of three forms: frozen whole blood, isolated PBMCs, or DNA extracted from either of those sample types. Germline trimming amounts to 1 base on V and 5 bases on J, with 9 as the count of junction bases outside the gene matches. Reading the germline V gene gives CDR1 SGHTA and CDR2 FQGNSA. There are 16 amino acids in the CDR3, from cysteine to phenylalanine inclusive. Here the CDR3 DNA is all that survives: 48 bases in frame from base 1. The immunoSEQ Assay, a bias-controlled multiplex PCR, was used to amplify TCRbeta CDR3 regions from genomic DNA. Per the original workflow: The number of nucleated cells in each sample was estimated by amplification of reference gene primers within the assay. To quantify the absolute abundance of each unique TCRbeta CDR3 rearrangement, sequence reads were collapsed and filtered. For each sample, productive Simpson clonality was calculated as the square root of Simpson's diversity index across productive rearrangements. Entries here come from immuneACCESS through TCRdb and include only in-frame sequences with V and J called. Some clones fail to appear in such tables; in the studies checked, an unresolved V gene covers under half of the shortfall, and the cause of the remainder is unknown. Clone size and V and J calls were adopted from that table, with D and trimming inferred from the DNA. The sample data list about 140,000 clones, and around 87% of these were observed just once. Around 5.4% of the sample is taken by the ten largest.

In regard to this clone: What antigen it recognizes has not been identified. No qualities accompany the bases; no much larger clone lies one base away.

Recombination joined TRBV7-2 with TRBJ2-5; 8 central bases correspond to TRBD2. Sequencing was done on a sample of peripheral blood. This clonotype was sampled from a human donor in a cohort sampled during active COVID-19. The CDR3 corresponds to CASSLGSGGRWETQYF. The DNA sequence is as follows: TGTGCCAGCAGCTTAGGGTCGGGCGGGAGGTGGGAGACCCAGTACTTC.